Sequencing of this TCR beta chain was carried out in a study of blood T cells in healthy people across ages. This clonotype was recorded only once. A second PCR of roughly 7 to 11 cycles used a sample-barcoded 5' primer and a J-beta primer mix. TCRdb re-analysed the 5' RACE reads in MiXCR, keeping a single row per CDR3 protein. The table lists over 700,000 distinct CDR3 sequences, roughly 25% of them singletons, with 9.4% in the top ten. The sample was also reused in another study, on T cells of mothers and their children. That study reports: The second PCR's M1S primer added sample barcodes and 2-4 random nucleotides.

The material sequenced was blood. This clonotype was sampled from a boy younger than 18 in good health.

The CDR3 region is CASSYVDSSSYGYTF. The CDR3 region has the DNA TGTGCCAGCAGCTACGTGGACAGTTCTAGCTATGGCTACACCTTC. This chain connects TRBV6-6 to TRBJ1-2; D is possibly TRBD1 (6 bases). Trimming took 6 bases from V and 4 from J, leaving 18 bases between them. The CDR3 extends over 15 amino acids. Per the germline V gene, CDR1 is MNHNY and CDR2 is SVGAGI (reference sequence).